This TCR beta chain was obtained from a study of early T cells in non-severe SARS-CoV-2 infection. Study findings and constraints: Private and CD4 specificities were missed by VDJdb matching, which favored anti-spike CD8 responses.

As part of library construction, unique molecular identifiers were attached to individual cDNA molecules. Using its own MiXCR run on the 5' RACE reads, TCRdb lists one record per CDR3 protein. In the table there are tens of thousands of distinct CDR3 sequences, approximately 4.8% of which are singletons. This clonotype was seen at least ten times. The target antigen is unknown. Trimming stripped 1 base from V and 8 bases from J, with 8 bases between. CDR1 is SGHTA, CDR2 FQGNSA, per germline. The CDR3 loop spans 13 amino acids. This receptor was taken from an adult who was a healthcare worker with PCR-confirmed SARS-CoV-2 infection or an uninfected control (not recorded which). Sample: whole blood. The chain joins TRBV7-2 to TRBJ1-4; TRBD1 is a possible D gene (6 bases). CDR3 protein: CASSLDRAEKLFF. The DNA of the CDR3 is TGTGCCAGCAGCTTAGACAGGGCGGAAAAACTGTTTTTT.